This entry lists 11 T cell receptor beta chains sequenced from one sample in a study of CD8+ T cells in alopecia areata. Described treatment: oral pan-JAK inhibitor, 5-10 mg twice daily. Once RNA had been extracted, it was reverse transcribed into cDNA to act as the sequencing template. Assay: immunoSEQ multiplex PCR; the TCRdb copy retains only in-frame clones and omits some. Among 190,000 or so clones listed, around 58% were seen once. The sample here was CD8+ T cells sorted from blood, taken at week 24, from a patient treated with tofacitinib. These receptor sequences come from a human donor with alopecia areata.

This clone was seen a handful of times. The rearrangement joins TRBV5-6 to TRBJ2-5; tentatively, D is TRBD1 or TRBD2 (6 bases each). Per the germline V gene, CDR1 is SGHDT and CDR2 is YYEEEE. The CDR3 spans 15 residues. The V end was cut by 4 bases, the J end by 5 bases, with 18 bases between. CDR3 sequence reads: CASSPDRTGGETQYF. The CDR3 coding sequence is TGTGCCAGCAGCCCCGACAGGACCGGAGGGGAGACCCAGTACTTC.

CDR3 in amino acids: CASSFGFYNEQFF. CDR3 DNA: TGTGCCAGCAGCTTTGGCTTCTACAATGAGCAGTTCTTC. This chain joins TRBV11-3 and TRBJ2-1; unclear D gene. Germline values: CDR1 SGHNT, CDR2 YENEEA. V was trimmed by 3 bases and J by 3 bases, leaving 6 bases between them. There are 13 residues in the CDR3.

The chain carries TRBV9 and TRBJ1-1; 7 bases match TRBD1. With V trimmed by 6 bases and J by 1 base, 12 bases remained unmatched. CDR1 and CDR2 (germline): SGDLS, YYNGEE. The CDR3 has 16 amino acids. CDR3 in DNA: TGTGCCAGCACTGTCCAGGGGGACCTTCGGAACACTGAAGCTTTCTTT. Translation: CASTVQGDLRNTEAFF.

The chain recombines TRBV2 with TRBJ2-7; 7 nucleotides line up with TRBD1. Germline CDR1 reads SNHLY; CDR2 reads FYNNEI. The CDR3 contains 15 residues. V trimming: 8 bases; J trimming: 3 bases; junction bases outside the gene matches: 13. The CDR3 reads CASQNRQGPVYEQYF. The CDR3 region has the DNA TGTGCCAGCCAGAATCGACAGGGTCCCGTCTACGAGCAGTACTTC.

The chain links TRBV15 to TRBJ2-5; a possible D gene is TRBD2 (5 bases). V was pared by 5 bases and J by 5 bases, with 18 bases between. The CDR3 covers 15 residues. The germline V gene encodes CDR1 LNHNV and CDR2 YYDKDF (reference sequence). This CDR3 reads CATSLIRAEMETQYF. In DNA form, the CDR3 reads TGTGCCACCAGCTTAATCCGAGCGGAAATGGAGACCCAGTACTTC.

A word on this clone: This same CDR3 is encoded by further DNA sequences in the sample. V is TRBV30 and J is TRBJ2-2; tentatively, D is TRBD1 (5 bases). Germline assignment: CDR1 GTSNPN and CDR2 SVGIG (reference sequence). Trimming stripped 1 base from V and 0 bases from J, with 6 bases between. There are 14 residues in the CDR3. This CDR3 reads CAWSGTPNTGELFF. Written as DNA, the CDR3 is TGTGCCTGGAGTGGGACACCGAACACCGGGGAGCTGTTTTTT.

V is TRBV19 and J is TRBJ1-2, with D hard to call. Germline V CDR1 and CDR2: LNHDA, SQIVND (reference sequence). V lost 1 base, J lost 8 bases, and 8 bases lay in between. This CDR3 has 12 residues. The DNA of the CDR3 is TGTGCCAGTAGTATAGGGGTCCTGGGCTACACCTTC. Its protein is CASSIGVLGYTF.

The rearrangement links TRBV28 to TRBJ1-2; D possibly corresponds to TRBD1 (5 bases). V lost 8 bases and J lost 2, with 21 bases in between. Germline CDR1 MDHEN, CDR2 SYDVKM. The CDR3 totals 16 residues. The CDR3 DNA sequence: TGTGCCAGCCTCCGAACCGGGACCCGGAGGAACTATGGCTACACCTTC. Residues: CASLRTGTRRNYGYTF.

The gene calls are TRBV6-5 and TRBJ2-3, with D perhaps given as TRBD1 or TRBD2 (5 bases each). There are 14 residues in the CDR3. Looked up from germline, CDR1 is MNHEY and CDR2 is SVGAGI. Trimming took 7 bases from V and 3 from J, leaving 14 bases between them. Here the CDR3 DNA reads TGTGCCAGCACCTACGGGGCAGATACAGATACGCAGTATTTT. It encodes CASTYGADTDTQYF.

This chain links TRBV5-1 with TRBJ2-3; TRBD2 matches 10 bases. Germline loops: CDR1 SGHRS, CDR2 YFSETQ. Trimming at V came to 5 bases and at J to 2 bases, leaving 5 bases not matched to a gene. There are 15 residues in the CDR3. The CDR3 reads CASSLAGATTDTQYF. In DNA, the CDR3 is TGCGCCAGCAGTCTAGCGGGGGCCACCACAGATACGCAGTATTTT. Drawing the rest from reference TRBV5-1 and TRBJ2-3, the complete variable domain is KAGVTQTPRYLIKTRGQQVTLSCSPISGHRSVSWYQQTPGQGLQFLFEYFSETQRNKGNFPGRFSGRQFSNSRSEMNVSTLELGDSALYLCASSLAGATTDTQYFGPGTRLTVL.

A single count supports this clone. J is TRBJ1-6 and V is TRBV6-5; D gene uncertain. CDR3 length: 13 amino acids. Germline CDR1 MNHEY, CDR2 SVGAGI. The V and J ends lost 9 bases and 0 bases respectively, with 6 bases between them. The CDR3 protein is CASTGSYNSPLHF. As DNA, the CDR3 is TGTGCCAGTACGGGCTCCTATAATTCACCCCTCCACTTT.